Here is one T cell receptor (beta chain) with its context. Under the authors' procedure: Amplifying reference gene primers gave estimates of nucleated cell counts. Some clones are missing from TCRdb's copy, which holds only in-frame ones; the method was immunoSEQ multiplex PCR. V, J and clone size were drawn from that table, and D and trimming were deduced from the DNA. In the table there are 210,000 or so clones, about nine tenths of which are singletons. The sample belongs to a study of blood T cell repertoires in COVID-19. The CDR3 length is 16 residues. V dropped 1 base and J dropped 0 bases, with 10 bases sitting between them. The germline V gene encodes CDR1 GTSNPN and CDR2 SVGIG (reference sequence).

The gene calls are TRBV30 and TRBJ2-6, with D perhaps matching TRBD1 (5 bases). Source material: peripheral blood. The sequence came from a man aged 45-65 years with acute or convalescent COVID-19. The CDR3 DNA reads TGTGCCTGGAGTGACAAGGACACCTCTGGGGCCAACGTCCTGACTTTC. The encoded protein is CAWSDKDTSGANVLTF.